This TCR beta chain came from a study of blood T cell repertoires in COVID-19. Study-level background: The United States, Italy and Spain provided the acute and convalescent COVID-19 samples. T cells, B-cell-depleted T cells, or PBMCs supplied cDNA or gDNA.

Recruitment covered roughly 22 US areas and drew participants whose ages spanned roughly 18 to 100 years. Symptom resolution, clearance, or two negative PCRs marked the recovered donors of Cohort 3. Assay: immunoSEQ multiplex PCR; the TCRdb copy retains only in-frame clones and omits some. Of approximately 200,000 clones in the sample, roughly 80% are singletons; the top ten hold around 1.8%. The ends were cut back, 0 bases at V and 3 bases at J, with 14 bases in the middle. Germline V gives CDR1 SNHLY, CDR2 FYNNEI. The CDR3 has 16 residues. The receptor comes from a man aged 55-75 years who had recovered from COVID-19. The V call is TRBV2, the J call TRBJ1-1; a possible D gene is TRBD1 (5 bases). Material: PBMCs or T cells enriched from blood (not recorded which). The CDR3 DNA reads as TGTGCCAGCAGTGAAGCTCGGACGACGGGGGACACTGAAGCTTTCTTT. The encoded protein is CASSEARTTGDTEAFF.